What follows describes a single TCR beta chain. Its antigen is not identified. Germline lookup yields CDR1 SGDLS and CDR2 YYNGEE. The CDR3 length is 16 residues. Between the trimmed V and J ends, which lost 3 bases and 6 bases, there was a span of 19 bases. This record belongs to a study of PD-1 blockade in classical Hodgkin lymphoma. Study results and caveats: Repertoire differences have undefined causes, possibly disease activity or prior therapy.

Assay: immunoSEQ multiplex PCR; the TCRdb copy retains only in-frame clones and omits some. The data contain roughly 60,000 clones, around nine tenths of them seen just once; the ten biggest clones take up about 8%. The time point denotes: cycle 4 day 1 (C4D1), after 6 weeks of nivolumab. Each and every patient relapsed after autologous stem cell transplantation, and patients got differing brentuximab vedotin exposure. The source of this sequence is a human donor with classical Hodgkin lymphoma. Sample: peripheral blood mononuclear cells (PBMCs), taken before the fourth cycle of nivolumab. The rearrangement uses TRBV9 and TRBJ2-1; the D gene is possibly TRBD1 (5 bases). The CDR3 nucleotides are TGTGCCAGCAGCGACGGTGGGGCCGGGCTCGGCAATGAGCAGTTCTTC. It encodes CASSDGGAGLGNEQFF. The variable domain in full, with the rest retrieved from reference TRBV9 and TRBJ2-1, is DSGVTQTPKHLITATGQRVTLRCSPRSGDLSVYWYQQSLDQGLQFLIQYYNGEERAKGNILERFSAQQFPDLHSELNLSSLELGDSALYFCASSDGGAGLGNEQFFGPGTRLTVL.